This TCR beta chain was sequenced in a study of T cells in Graves' hyperthyroidism and ophthalmopathy. The investigators amplified TCR beta CDR3 regions from RNA transcripts. RT-PCR in the first round (using the HTBI primer set) targeted the TCR CDR3. Each CDR3 protein gets one entry after TCRdb re-called the multiplex PCR reads with MiXCR. The sample has 500,000 or so distinct CDR3 sequences; roughly 18% are singletons. Overall study results and limits: Most expanded thyroid clonotypes above 0.001 recurred in blood.

This clonotype has ten or more counts. The antigen is unknown. Sequences were obtained from blood. The receptor comes from a woman under 30 with Graves' ophthalmopathy.

CDR3: CASSSLPNYGYTF. The CDR3 DNA reads TGTGCCAGCAGCTCACTCCCTAACTATGGCTACACCTTC. The chain joins TRBV27 to TRBJ1-2; no firm D call. The CDR3 runs 13 residues. CDR1 is MNHEY, CDR2 SMNVEV, per germline (reference sequence). With 6 bases removed from V and 0 bases from J, the gap between germline ends came to 8 bases.